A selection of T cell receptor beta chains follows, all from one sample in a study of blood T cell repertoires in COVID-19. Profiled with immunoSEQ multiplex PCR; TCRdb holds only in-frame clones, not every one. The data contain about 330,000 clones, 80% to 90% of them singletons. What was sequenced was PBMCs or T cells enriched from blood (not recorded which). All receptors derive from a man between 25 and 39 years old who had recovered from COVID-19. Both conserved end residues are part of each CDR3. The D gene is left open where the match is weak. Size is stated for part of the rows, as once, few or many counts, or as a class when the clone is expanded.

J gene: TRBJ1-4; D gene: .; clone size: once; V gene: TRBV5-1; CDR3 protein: CASSPHPTDFNEKLFF
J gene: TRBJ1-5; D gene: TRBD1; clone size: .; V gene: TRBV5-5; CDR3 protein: CASSPRGQTSNQPQHF
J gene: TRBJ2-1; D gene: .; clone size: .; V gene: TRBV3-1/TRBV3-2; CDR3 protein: CASSQGHEQFF
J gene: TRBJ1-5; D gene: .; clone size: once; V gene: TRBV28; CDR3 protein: CASSLTSRGPGPQHF
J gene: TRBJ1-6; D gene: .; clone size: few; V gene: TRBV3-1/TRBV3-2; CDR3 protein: CASSPQQGSPLHF
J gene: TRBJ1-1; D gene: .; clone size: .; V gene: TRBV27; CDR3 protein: CASSLRDTNTEAFF
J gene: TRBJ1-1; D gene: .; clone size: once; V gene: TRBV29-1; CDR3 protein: CSVAHRATEAFF
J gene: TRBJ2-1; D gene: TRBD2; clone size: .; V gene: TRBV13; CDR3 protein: CASSFSSGTDQFF
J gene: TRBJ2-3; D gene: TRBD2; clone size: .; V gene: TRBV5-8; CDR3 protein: CASSLGLLAYHTDTQYF
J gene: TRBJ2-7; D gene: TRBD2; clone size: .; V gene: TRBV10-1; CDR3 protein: CASSDGLAWYEQYF
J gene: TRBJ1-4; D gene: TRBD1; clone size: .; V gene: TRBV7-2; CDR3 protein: CASSSRRDRGYEKLFF
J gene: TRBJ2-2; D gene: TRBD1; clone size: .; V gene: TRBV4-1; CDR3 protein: CASSHPDRGHTGELFF
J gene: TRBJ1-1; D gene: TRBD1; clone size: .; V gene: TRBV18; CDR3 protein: CASSSTGQGSTEAFF
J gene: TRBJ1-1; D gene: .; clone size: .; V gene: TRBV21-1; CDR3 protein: CASSKGRGEEENTEAFF
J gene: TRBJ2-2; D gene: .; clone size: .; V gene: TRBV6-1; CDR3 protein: CASSDRNTGELFF
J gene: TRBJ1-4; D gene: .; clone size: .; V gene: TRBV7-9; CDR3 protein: CASSLGWSGSDATNEKLFF
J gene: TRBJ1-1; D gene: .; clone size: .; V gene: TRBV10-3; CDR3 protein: CAISEWGGSVTEAFF
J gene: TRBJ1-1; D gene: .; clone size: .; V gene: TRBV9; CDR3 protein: CASSPIGGREAFF
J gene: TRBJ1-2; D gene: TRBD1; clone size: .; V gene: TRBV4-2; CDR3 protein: CASSRQGTGPRIYGYTF
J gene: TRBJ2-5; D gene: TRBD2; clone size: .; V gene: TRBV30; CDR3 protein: CAWSVRLLAGAETQYF
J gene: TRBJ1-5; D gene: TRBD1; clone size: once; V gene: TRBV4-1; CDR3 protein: CASSQWTGDQPQHF
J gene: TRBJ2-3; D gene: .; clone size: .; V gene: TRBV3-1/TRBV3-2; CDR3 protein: CASSPRGSTDTQYF
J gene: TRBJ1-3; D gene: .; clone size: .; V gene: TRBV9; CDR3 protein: CASSVRGREEGNTIYF
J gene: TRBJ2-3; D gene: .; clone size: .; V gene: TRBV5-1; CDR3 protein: CASSSDSLSTDTQYF
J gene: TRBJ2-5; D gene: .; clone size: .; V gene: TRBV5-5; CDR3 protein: CASLSGSGGRLKVQETQYF